The 21 T cell receptor beta chains below were found in one sample sequenced in a study of identifying expanded T cells in peripheral blood. Sequencing used immunoSEQ multiplex PCR; TCRdb keeps in-frame clones, though not all of them. The sample has approximately 85,000 clones, about 88% seen once; the top ten hold 15% to 20%. The sample comprised blood. These receptors were obtained from a person between 18 and 75 years old in good health.

The sample holds one count of this clone. The chain combines TRBV20-1 with TRBJ2-5, with D hard to call. The V end lost 2 bases, the J end lost 6 bases, and 7 bases lay between the germline ends. The CDR3 consists of 11 residues. CDR1 DFQATT and CDR2 SNEGSKA come from the germline V gene (reference sequence). CDR3 residues: CSARFGQTQYF. CDR3 in DNA: TGCAGTGCTAGATTCGGACAGACCCAGTACTTC.

This clone was detected once. V gene TRBV7-9 combines with J gene TRBJ1-2, with 8 positions matching TRBD1. With 1 base clipped from V and 8 bases from J, the junction kept 12 bases outside the gene matches. Germline lookup yields CDR1 SEHNR and CDR2 FQNEAQ (reference sequence). The CDR3 has 16 residues. CDR3 DNA sequence: TGTGCCAGCAGCTTAGTATCGACGCGACAGGGGATCGGCTACACCTTC. This sequence encodes CASSLVSTRQGIGYTF.

This clone was seen a handful of times. The rearrangement uses TRBV6-1 and TRBJ1-3; D gene unclear. Germline CDR1 reads MNHNS; CDR2 reads SASEGT. The V and J ends lost 0 bases and 1 base respectively, with 7 bases between them. This CDR3 is built from 15 residues. CDR3: CASSEASGSGNTIYF. For the CDR3, the DNA is TGTGCCAGCAGTGAAGCGTCCGGGTCTGGAAACACCATATATTTT.

The chain joins TRBV19 to TRBJ1-5; D is unresolved. The germline gives CDR1 LNHDA, CDR2 SQIVND (reference sequence). The CDR3 length is 13 residues. V was shortened by 1 base and J by 15 bases, with 16 bases between the two germline ends. CDR3 bases: TGTGCCAGTAGTATAGCGAATGGGGTAAGGCGGCATTTT. It encodes CASSIANGVRRHF.

This chain uses TRBV18 with TRBJ2-3; D remains ambiguous. From germline, CDR1 is KGHSH and CDR2 LQKENI. V lost 2 bases, J lost 6 bases, and 15 bases lay in between. The length of the CDR3 is 15 residues. The CDR3 sequence is CASSPTRQNSDTQYF. The CDR3 region has the DNA TGTGCCAGCTCACCAACTCGACAAAATTCGGATACGCAGTATTTT.

This clone was counted only a few times. This sequence joins TRBV6-1 and TRBJ1-2; D perhaps matches TRBD1 (5 bases). Looked up from germline, CDR1 is MNHNS and CDR2 is SASEGT. The CDR3 has 13 residues. V was trimmed by 0 bases and J by 4 bases, leaving 6 bases between them. This CDR3 is CASSEAGLYGYTF. Written as DNA, the CDR3 is TGTGCCAGCAGTGAAGCGGGGCTCTATGGCTACACCTTC.

V usage is TRBV5-6 and J usage is TRBJ1-2; D gene unclear. The CDR3 contains 14 residues. Trimming cost V 3 bases and J 2 bases, with 11 bases left between them. Germline lookup yields CDR1 SGHDT and CDR2 YYEEEE. CDR3 in DNA: TGTGCCAGCAGCTCAGGAAAAAGAAACTATGGCTACACCTTC. As protein: CASSSGKRNYGYTF.

The chain recombines TRBV7-2 with TRBJ2-1; 7 bases are shared with TRBD1. Germline V CDR1 and CDR2: SGHTA, FQGNSA. J was trimmed by 0 bases and V by 4 bases; bases with no gene match: 3. There are 15 residues in the CDR3. The CDR3 DNA sequence: TGTGCCAGCAGCTCGGGACAGAGCTCCTACAATGAGCAGTTCTTC. It is translated as CASSSGQSSYNEQFF. Drawing the rest from reference TRBV7-2 and TRBJ2-1, the complete variable domain is GAGVSQSPSNKVTEKGKDVELRCDPISGHTALYWYRQSLGQGLEFLIYFQGNSAPDKSGLPSDRFSAERTGGSVSTLTIQRTQQEDSAVYLCASSSGQSSYNEQFFGPGTRLTVL.

J is TRBJ1-2 and V is TRBV2; D is undetermined. The CDR3 covers 14 residues. Trimming removed 8 bases at V and 4 bases at J, with 17 bases between. Germline loops: CDR1 SNHLY, CDR2 FYNNEI. DNA for the CDR3: TGTGCCAGCTCTAGGGCGATGGGGTCCTATGGCTACACCTTC. This sequence encodes CASSRAMGSYGYTF.

This clone was recorded a few times. The chain is built from TRBV4-1 and TRBJ1-5, with D unresolved. Germline loops: CDR1 MGHRA, CDR2 YSYEKL. The V gene lost 0 bases and the J gene lost 7 bases, with 13 bases spanning the gap. The CDR3 covers 15 residues. CDR3 region: CASSQDGQAPQPQHF. CDR3 bases: TGCGCCAGCAGCCAAGATGGGCAGGCCCCACAGCCCCAGCATTTT.

This chain links TRBV18 with TRBJ1-5, with no clear D. The ends were cut back, 2 bases at V and 5 bases at J, with 7 bases in the middle. The length of the CDR3 is 13 residues. Germline V CDR1 and CDR2: KGHSH, LQKENI. The CDR3 loop is CASSPFGDQPQHF. Written as DNA, the CDR3 is TGTGCCAGCTCACCATTCGGGGATCAGCCCCAGCATTTT.

The chain employs TRBV7-8 and TRBJ2-5, with no clear D. Germline V lookup: CDR1 SGHVS, CDR2 FQNEAQ. Trimming removed 2 bases from V and 5 bases from J, with 15 bases in between. The CDR3 spans 15 residues. CDR3 bases: TGTGCCAGCAGCTTAACGGAAGCGTCGGTGGAGACCCAGTACTTC. Protein: CASSLTEASVETQYF.

The rearrangement joins TRBV7-9 to TRBJ2-7; 8 bases are a match to TRBD1. Germline lookup yields CDR1 SEHNR and CDR2 FQNEAQ (reference sequence). After removal of 4 bases from V and 1 base from J, the junction contained 3 bases not matched to a gene. This CDR3 contains 14 residues. The CDR3 DNA follows: TGTGCCAGCAGCTATGGACAGGGTTCCTACGAGCAGTACTTC. Protein product: CASSYGQGSYEQYF. Full variable domain (remainder filled in from reference TRBV7-9 and TRBJ2-7): DTGVSQNPRHKITKRGQNVTFRCDPISEHNRLYWYRQTLGQGPEFLTYFQNEAQLEKSRLLSDRFSAERPKGSFSTLEIQRTEQGDSAMYLCASSYGQGSYEQYFGPGTRLTVT.

This chain connects TRBV28 to TRBJ1-6; 8 bases match TRBD1. V was pared by 7 bases and J by 8 bases, with 7 bases of the junction left unmatched. From germline, CDR1 is MDHEN and CDR2 SYDVKM. The CDR3 has 14 amino acids. DNA for the CDR3: TGTGCCAGCAAGACAGGGGAACAATATTCACCCCTCCACTTT. Its protein product is CASKTGEQYSPLHF.

The rearrangement links TRBV21-1 to TRBJ1-4; the DNA was not used to check the table's D call, TRBD1. TRBV21-1 is designated a pseudogene. The CDR3 contains 16 residues. In nucleotides, the CDR3 is TGTGCCAGCAGCAAAGCGAGAGCAGGTTATAATGAAAAACTGTTTTTT. The encoded protein is CASSKARAGYNEKLFF.

The chain combines TRBV15 with TRBJ1-1, with a tentative D call TRBD1 (6 bases). Trimming stripped 0 bases from V and 1 base from J, with 9 bases between. The CDR3 totals 15 residues. Germline CDR1 reads LNHNV; CDR2 reads YYDKDF (reference sequence). DNA of the CDR3: TGTGCCACCAGCAGAGATACAGGGTGGAACACTGAAGCTTTCTTT. Translation gives CATSRDTGWNTEAFF.

CDR3 in DNA: TGTGCCAGCAGCGGAGGGCTGGGGTTCGATCAGCCCCAGCATTTT. Translated: CASSGGLGFDQPQHF. The chain links TRBV6-5 to TRBJ1-5; D remains unclear. Looked up from germline, CDR1 is MNHEY and CDR2 is SVGAGI. This CDR3 contains 15 residues. V was clipped by 6 bases and J by 5 bases, with 17 bases between them.

The chain recombines TRBV7-2 with TRBJ1-5; 7 bases are shared with TRBD1. The CDR3 sequence is 14 residues long. V was pared by 4 bases and J by 5 bases, with 5 bases of the junction left unmatched. Germline CDR1 is SGHTA and CDR2 is FQGNSA. CDR3 coding DNA: TGTGCCAGCAGCTCAGACAGGGTGGATCAGCCCCAGCATTTT. The encoded protein is CASSSDRVDQPQHF.

There are a few counts of this clone. The rearrangement uses TRBV6-4 and TRBJ2-3; TRBD2 agrees at 8 bases. The CDR3 contains 17 residues. The V segment lost 4 bases and the J segment 1 base; nucleotides outside the gene matches: 10. Germline lookup yields CDR1 MRHNA and CDR2 SNTAGT. The CDR3 loop reads CASSADAGGGGTDTQYF. DNA of the CDR3: TGTGCCAGCAGTGCCGATGCGGGGGGCGGAGGCACAGATACGCAGTATTTT.

The V gene is TRBV4-2, the J gene TRBJ2-5, with 10 bases identical to TRBD1. Germline V gene sequence: CDR1 LGHNA, CDR2 YNFKEQ. The ends lost 1 base at V and 5 bases at J; junction bases unmatched: 4. The CDR3 is 15 amino acids. The CDR3 region is CASSQGQGAYETQYF. The CDR3 coding sequence is TGTGCCAGCAGCCAAGGACAGGGGGCTTATGAGACCCAGTACTTC.

The chain joins TRBV10-3 to TRBJ2-2; 8 nucleotides match TRBD2. J lost 0 bases, V lost 7 bases, and 4 bases had no gene match. This CDR3 contains 15 residues. Per germline, CDR1 ENHRY and CDR2 SYGVKD. CDR3 sequence reads: CAINGGAPNTGELFF. CDR3 coding DNA: TGTGCCATCAACGGGGGGGCCCCGAACACCGGGGAGCTGTTTTTT.